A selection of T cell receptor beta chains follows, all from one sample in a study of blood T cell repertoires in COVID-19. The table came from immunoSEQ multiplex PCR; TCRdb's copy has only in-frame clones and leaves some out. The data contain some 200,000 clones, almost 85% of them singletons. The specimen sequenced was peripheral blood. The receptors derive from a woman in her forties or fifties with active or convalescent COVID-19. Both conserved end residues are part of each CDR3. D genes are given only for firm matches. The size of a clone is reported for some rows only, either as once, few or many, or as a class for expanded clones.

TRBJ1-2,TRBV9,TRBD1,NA,CASSAPLDGQGFNYGYTF,TGTGCCAGCAGCGCGCCACTGGACGGACAGGGCTTTAACTATGGCTACACCTTC
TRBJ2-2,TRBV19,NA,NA,CASSALETRVTGELFF,TGTGCCAGTAGTGCCCTCGAAACTAGAGTTACTGGGGAGCTGTTTTTT
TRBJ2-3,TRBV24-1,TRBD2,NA,CATSDGSSGWVGTQYF,TGTGCCACCAGTGATGGGTCTAGCGGTTGGGTAGGTACGCAGTATTTT
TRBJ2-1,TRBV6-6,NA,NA,CASSPDLPSYNEQFF,TGTGCCAGCAGCCCCGACTTGCCCTCCTACAATGAGCAGTTCTTC
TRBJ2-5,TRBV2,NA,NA,CASSGRLGGGKETQYF,TGTGCCAGCAGCGGAAGGCTGGGCGGGGGCAAAGAGACCCAGTACTTC
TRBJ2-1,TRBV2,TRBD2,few,CASSAGLAGVREQFF,TGTGCCAGCAGCGCGGGACTAGCGGGAGTCAGGGAGCAGTTCTTC
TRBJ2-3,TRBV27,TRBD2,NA,CASRRLAGGLPNTQYF,TGTGCCAGCCGTAGACTAGCGGGGGGGCTGCCGAATACGCAGTATTTT
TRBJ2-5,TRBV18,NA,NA,CASSPFRSETQYF,TGTGCCAGCTCACCATTTCGTTCAGAGACCCAGTACTTC
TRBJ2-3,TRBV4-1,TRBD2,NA,CASSQLYGLAGPRYF,TGCGCCAGCAGCCAATTATATGGACTAGCGGGGCCCAGGTATTTT
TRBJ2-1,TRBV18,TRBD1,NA,CASSLTGVGNNEQFF,TGTGCCAGCTCACTTACAGGGGTGGGGAACAATGAGCAGTTCTTC
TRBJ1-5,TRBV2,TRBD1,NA,CASSEEGQGNQPQHF,TGTGCCAGCAGTGAAGAGGGACAGGGAAATCAGCCCCAGCATTTT
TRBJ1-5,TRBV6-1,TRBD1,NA,CASSDGQGLAPQHF,TGTGCCAGCAGTGACGGACAGGGTCTAGCGCCCCAGCATTTT
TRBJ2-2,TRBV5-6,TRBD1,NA,CASSYSPGQHSNTGELFF,TGTGCCAGCAGCTATTCCCCGGGACAGCATTCGAACACCGGGGAGCTGTTTTTT
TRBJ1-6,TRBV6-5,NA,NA,CASRKSYADSPLHF,TGTGCCAGCAGAAAATCCTATGCGGATTCACCCCTCCACTTT
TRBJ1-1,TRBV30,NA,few,CAWPSRTEAFF,TGTGCCTGGCCTAGCAGGACTGAAGCTTTCTTT
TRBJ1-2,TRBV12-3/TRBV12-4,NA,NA,CASRLLGHSGYTF,TGTGCCAGCAGACTACTCGGCCATAGCGGCTACACCTTC
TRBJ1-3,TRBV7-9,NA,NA,CASSQTVSGNTIYF,TGTGCCAGCAGCCAGACAGTATCTGGAAACACCATATATTTT
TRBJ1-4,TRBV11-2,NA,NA,CASSPFGGYLNEKLFF,TGTGCCAGCAGCCCCTTCGGGGGATACCTGAATGAAAAACTGTTTTTT
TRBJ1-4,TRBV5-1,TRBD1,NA,CASSWGQGSEKLFF,TGCGCCAGCAGCTGGGGACAGGGGAGTGAAAAACTGTTTTTT
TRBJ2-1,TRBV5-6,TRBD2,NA,CASSRGTSVYNEQFF,TGTGCCAGCAGTCGAGGGACTAGCGTCTACAATGAGCAGTTCTTC
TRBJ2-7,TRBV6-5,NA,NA,CASSYSRSSYEQYF,TGTGCCAGCAGTTACTCGAGGAGCTCCTACGAGCAGTACTTC
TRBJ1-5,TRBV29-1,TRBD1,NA,CSVEEGQGGSNQPQHF,TGCAGCGTTGAAGAAGGCCAGGGGGGTAGCAATCAGCCCCAGCATTTT
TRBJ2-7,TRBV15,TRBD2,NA,CATSRESGGDYEQYF,TGTGCCACCAGCAGAGAAAGTGGGGGGGACTACGAGCAGTACTTC
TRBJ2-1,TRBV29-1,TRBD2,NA,CSVDGGSVYNEQFF,TGCAGCGTTGATGGCGGGAGTGTATACAATGAGCAGTTCTTC
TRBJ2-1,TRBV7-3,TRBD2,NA,CASSPPTSGSVLDPDEQFF,TGTGCCAGCAGCCCCCCCACTAGCGGGAGTGTCTTAGATCCGGATGAGCAGTTCTTC
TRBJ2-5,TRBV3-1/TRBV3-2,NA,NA,CASSHPRGRETQYF,TGTGCCAGCAGCCACCCCCGCGGTAGGGAGACCCAGTACTTC
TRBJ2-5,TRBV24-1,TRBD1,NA,CATSRDRVEETQYF,TGTGCCACCTCAAGGGACAGGGTTGAAGAGACCCAGTACTTC
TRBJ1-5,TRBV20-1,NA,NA,CSASSRVDQPQHF,TGCAGTGCTAGTTCGAGGGTGGATCAGCCCCAGCATTTT
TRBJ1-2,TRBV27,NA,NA,CASSLSGGGHSLPYGYTF,TGTGCCAGCAGTTTATCGGGGGGGGGACACTCTCTCCCCTATGGCTACACCTTC
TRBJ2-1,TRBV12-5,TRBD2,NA,CASGFLPYPSGRGVRDEQFF,TGTGCTAGTGGTTTCCTCCCCTACCCTAGCGGGAGGGGAGTGCGGGATGAGCAGTTCTTC
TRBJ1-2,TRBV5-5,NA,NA,CASSFRDARGYTF,TGTGCCAGCAGCTTCAGGGATGCGCGGGGCTACACCTTC
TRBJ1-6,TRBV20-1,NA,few,CSARLTAHIHF,TGCAGTGCTCGGCTGACAGCCCACATCCACTTT
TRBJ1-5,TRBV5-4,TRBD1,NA,CASSLGGQLDQPQHF,TGTGCCAGCAGCTTGGGGGGACAGCTTGATCAGCCCCAGCATTTT
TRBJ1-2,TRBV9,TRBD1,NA,CASSVRTGGSGYTF,TGTGCCAGCAGCGTCCGGACAGGGGGATCTGGCTACACCTTC
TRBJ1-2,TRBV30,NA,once,CAWRPGSNYGYTF,TGTGCCTGGAGGCCGGGGAGTAACTATGGCTACACCTTC
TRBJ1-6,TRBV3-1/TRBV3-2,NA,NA,CASSQRAPATPLHF,TGTGCCAGCAGCCAGAGGGCCCCCGCGACACCCCTCCACTTT
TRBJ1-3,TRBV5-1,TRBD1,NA,CASSPTTGTGGRSGNTIYF,TGCGCCAGCAGCCCCACAACCGGGACAGGGGGCAGGTCTGGAAACACCATATATTTT
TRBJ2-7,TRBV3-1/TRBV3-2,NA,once,CASSQELVYEQYF,TGTGCCAGCAGCCAAGAGCTAGTATACGAGCAGTACTTC
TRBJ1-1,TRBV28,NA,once,CASSPISTGEAFF,TGTGCCAGCAGTCCCATCTCAACGGGTGAAGCTTTCTTT
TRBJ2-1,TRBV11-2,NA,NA,CASSLDRVGGKMDNEQFF,TGTGCCAGCAGCTTAGACAGGGTTGGCGGGAAGATGGACAATGAGCAGTTCTTC
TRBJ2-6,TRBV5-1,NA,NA,CASLETGSSGANVLTF,TGCGCCAGCCTAGAAACAGGGAGCTCTGGGGCCAACGTCCTGACTTTC
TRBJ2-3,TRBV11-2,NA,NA,CASSLDGGSTDTQYF,TGTGCCAGCAGCTTAGATGGAGGTAGCACAGATACGCAGTATTTT
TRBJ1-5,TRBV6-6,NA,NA,CASSSTGQPQHF,TGTGCCAGCAGTTCCACGGGTCAGCCCCAGCATTTT
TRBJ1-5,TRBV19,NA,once,CASSSGQWGPNQPQHF,TGTGCCAGTAGTTCCGGACAGTGGGGGCCCAATCAGCCCCAGCATTTT
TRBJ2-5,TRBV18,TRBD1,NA,CATRDSPQGTQYF,TGTGCCACCCGGGACAGCCCACAAGGGACCCAGTACTTC
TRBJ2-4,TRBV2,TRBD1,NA,CASSTDREAKNIQYF,TGTGCCAGCAGCACGGACAGGGAAGCCAAAAACATTCAGTACTTC
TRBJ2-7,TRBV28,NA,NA,CASSLNRVGEQYF,TGTGCCAGCAGTTTAAACAGGGTAGGCGAGCAGTACTTC
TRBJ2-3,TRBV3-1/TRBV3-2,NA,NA,CAGSQPGDTQYF,TGTGCCGGCAGCCAGCCGGGGGATACGCAGTATTTT
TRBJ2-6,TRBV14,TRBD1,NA,CASSQLGQGAFGANVLTF,TGTGCCAGCAGCCAACTGGGACAGGGGGCGTTTGGGGCCAACGTCCTGACTTTC
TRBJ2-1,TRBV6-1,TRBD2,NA,CASSETGRALNEQFF,TGTGCCAGCAGTGAGACGGGGAGGGCCCTCAATGAGCAGTTCTTC
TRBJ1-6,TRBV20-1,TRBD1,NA,CSASGDRDNSPLHF,TGCAGTGCTAGTGGGGACAGAGACAATTCACCCCTCCACTTT
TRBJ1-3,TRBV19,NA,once,CASTLAGNTIYF,TGTGCCAGTACCTTAGCTGGAAACACCATATATTTT
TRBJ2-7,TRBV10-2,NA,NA,CASTRGTNYEQYF,TGCGCCAGCACACGAGGAACGAACTACGAGCAGTACTTC